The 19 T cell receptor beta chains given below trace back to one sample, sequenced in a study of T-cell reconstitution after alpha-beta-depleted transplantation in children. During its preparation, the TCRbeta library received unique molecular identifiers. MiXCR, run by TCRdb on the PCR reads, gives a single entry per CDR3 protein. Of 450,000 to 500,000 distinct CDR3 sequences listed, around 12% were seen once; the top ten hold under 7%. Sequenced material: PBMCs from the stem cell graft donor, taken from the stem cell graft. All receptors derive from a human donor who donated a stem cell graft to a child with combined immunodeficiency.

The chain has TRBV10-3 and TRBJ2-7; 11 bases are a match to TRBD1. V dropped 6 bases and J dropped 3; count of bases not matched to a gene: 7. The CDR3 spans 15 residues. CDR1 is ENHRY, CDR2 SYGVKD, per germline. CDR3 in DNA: TGTGCCATCAGGTCCGGGACAGGGGGGATCTACGAGCAGTACTTC. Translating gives CAIRSGTGGIYEQYF.

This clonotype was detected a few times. The DNA for the CDR3 is TGTGCCAGCAGCCTGAGCGTGGAGCAGTACTTC. This gives the protein CASSLSVEQYF. The chain links TRBV7-9 to TRBJ2-7, with unresolved D. The V end lost 5 bases, the J end lost 7 bases, and 9 bases lay between the germline ends. CDR1 and CDR2 from the germline V gene are SEHNR and FQNEAQ (reference sequence). The CDR3 runs 11 residues.

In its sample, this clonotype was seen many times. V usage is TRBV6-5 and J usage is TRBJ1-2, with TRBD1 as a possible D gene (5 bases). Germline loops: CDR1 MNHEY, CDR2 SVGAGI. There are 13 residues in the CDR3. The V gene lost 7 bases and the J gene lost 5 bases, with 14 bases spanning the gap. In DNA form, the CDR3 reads TGTGCCAGCAAGGTACTGACAGCATATGGCTACACCTTC. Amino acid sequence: CASKVLTAYGYTF.

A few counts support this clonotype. The chain's CDR3 is CASSYPGGGGFYNEQFF. For the CDR3, the DNA is TGCGCCAGCAGCTACCCCGGGGGCGGGGGTTTCTACAATGAGCAGTTCTTC. The chain uses TRBV5-1 and TRBJ2-1; D is perhaps TRBD2 (7 bases). There are 17 residues in the CDR3. In germline, CDR1 is SGHRS, CDR2 YFSETQ. V lost 3 bases and J lost 3, with 19 bases in between.

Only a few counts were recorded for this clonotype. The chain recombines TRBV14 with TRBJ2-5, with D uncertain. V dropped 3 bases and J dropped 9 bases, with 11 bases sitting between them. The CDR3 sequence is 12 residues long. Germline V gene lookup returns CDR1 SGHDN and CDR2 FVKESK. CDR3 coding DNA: TGTGCCAGCAGCCAGGTTCTCTGGCCCCAGTACTTC. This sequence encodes CASSQVLWPQYF.

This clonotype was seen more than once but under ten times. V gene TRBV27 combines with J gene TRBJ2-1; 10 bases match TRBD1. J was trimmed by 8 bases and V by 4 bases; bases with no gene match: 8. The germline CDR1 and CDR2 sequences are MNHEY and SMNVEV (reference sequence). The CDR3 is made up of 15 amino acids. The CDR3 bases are TGTGCCAGCAGTTCGTTCGGGACAGGGGTTCATGAGCAGTTCTTC. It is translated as CASSSFGTGVHEQFF.

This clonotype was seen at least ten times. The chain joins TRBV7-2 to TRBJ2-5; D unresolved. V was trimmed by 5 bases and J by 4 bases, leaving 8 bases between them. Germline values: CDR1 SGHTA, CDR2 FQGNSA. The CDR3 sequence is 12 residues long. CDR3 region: CASSPSGETQYF. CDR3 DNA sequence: TGTGCCAGCAGCCCTAGTGGAGAGACCCAGTACTTC.

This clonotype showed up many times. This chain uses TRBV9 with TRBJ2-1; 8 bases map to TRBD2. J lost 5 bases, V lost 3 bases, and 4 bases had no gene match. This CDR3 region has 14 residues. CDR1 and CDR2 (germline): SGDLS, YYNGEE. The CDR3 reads CASSAGTRDNEQFF. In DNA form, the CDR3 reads TGTGCCAGCAGCGCCGGGACTAGAGACAATGAGCAGTTCTTC.

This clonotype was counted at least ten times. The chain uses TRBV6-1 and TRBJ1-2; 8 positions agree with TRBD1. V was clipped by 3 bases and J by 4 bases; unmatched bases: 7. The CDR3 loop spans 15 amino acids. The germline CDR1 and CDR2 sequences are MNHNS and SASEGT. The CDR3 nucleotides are TGTGCCAGCAGTGATGGACAGGGAGGATCCTATGGCTACACCTTC. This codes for CASSDGQGGSYGYTF.

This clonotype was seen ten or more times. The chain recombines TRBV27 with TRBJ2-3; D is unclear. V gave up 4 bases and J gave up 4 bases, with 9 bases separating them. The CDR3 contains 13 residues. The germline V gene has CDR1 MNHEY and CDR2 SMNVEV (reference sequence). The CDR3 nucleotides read TGTGCCAGCAGTTCCCATACTCCAGATACGCAGTATTTT. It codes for CASSSHTPDTQYF.

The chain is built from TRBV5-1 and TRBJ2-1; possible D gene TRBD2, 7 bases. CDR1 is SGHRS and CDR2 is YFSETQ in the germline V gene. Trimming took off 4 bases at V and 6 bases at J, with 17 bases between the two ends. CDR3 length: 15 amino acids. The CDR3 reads CASSHGGGAGNEQFF. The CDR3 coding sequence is TGCGCCAGCAGCCATGGAGGGGGGGCTGGCAATGAGCAGTTCTTC.

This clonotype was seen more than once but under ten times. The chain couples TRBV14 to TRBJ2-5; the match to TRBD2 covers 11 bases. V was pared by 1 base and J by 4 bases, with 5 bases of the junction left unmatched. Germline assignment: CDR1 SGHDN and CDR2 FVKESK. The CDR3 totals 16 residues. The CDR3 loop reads CASSQASSGRGETQYF. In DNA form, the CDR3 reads TGTGCCAGCAGCCAAGCTAGTAGCGGGAGGGGAGAGACCCAGTACTTC.

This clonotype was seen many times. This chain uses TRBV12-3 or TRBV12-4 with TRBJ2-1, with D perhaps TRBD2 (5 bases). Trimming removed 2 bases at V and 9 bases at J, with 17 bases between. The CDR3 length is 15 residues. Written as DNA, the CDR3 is TGTGCCAGCAGTTTATGGTCTTCCTCTGAGGGTGAGCAGTTCTTC. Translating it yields CASSLWSSSEGEQFF.

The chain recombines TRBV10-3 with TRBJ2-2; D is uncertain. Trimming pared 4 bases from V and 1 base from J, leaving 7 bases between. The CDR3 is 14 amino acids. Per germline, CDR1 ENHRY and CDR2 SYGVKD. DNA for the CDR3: TGTGCCATCAGTGGGAAACAGAACACCGGGGAGCTGTTTTTT. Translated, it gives CAISGKQNTGELFF.

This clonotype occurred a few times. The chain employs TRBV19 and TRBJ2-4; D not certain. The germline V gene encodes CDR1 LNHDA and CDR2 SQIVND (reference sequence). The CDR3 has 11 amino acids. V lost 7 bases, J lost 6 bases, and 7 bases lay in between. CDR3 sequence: CASIRGNIQYF. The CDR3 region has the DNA TGTGCCAGTATACGCGGAAACATTCAGTACTTC.

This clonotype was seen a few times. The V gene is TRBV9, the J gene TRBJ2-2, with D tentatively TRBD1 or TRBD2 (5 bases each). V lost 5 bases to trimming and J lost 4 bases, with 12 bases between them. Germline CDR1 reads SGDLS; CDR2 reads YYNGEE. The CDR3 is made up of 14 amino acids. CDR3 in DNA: TGTGCCAGCAGAGGGGACGGTCGCACCGGGGAGCTGTTTTTT. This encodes CASRGDGRTGELFF.

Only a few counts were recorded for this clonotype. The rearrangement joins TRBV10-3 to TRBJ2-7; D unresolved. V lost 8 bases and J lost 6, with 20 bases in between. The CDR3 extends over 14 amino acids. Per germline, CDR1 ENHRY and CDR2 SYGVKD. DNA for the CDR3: TGTGCCATCGCTCCCTGCGGTGATACTTGCGAGCAGTACTTC. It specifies CAIAPCGDTCEQYF.

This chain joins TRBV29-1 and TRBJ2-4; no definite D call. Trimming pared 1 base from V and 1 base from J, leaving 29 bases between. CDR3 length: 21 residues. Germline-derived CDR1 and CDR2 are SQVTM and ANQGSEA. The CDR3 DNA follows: TGCAGCGTTGAAGGAGGAGAGGTCCCAACCGGATCGTTGGGGGCCAAAAACATTCAGTACTTC. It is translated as CSVEGGEVPTGSLGAKNIQYF.

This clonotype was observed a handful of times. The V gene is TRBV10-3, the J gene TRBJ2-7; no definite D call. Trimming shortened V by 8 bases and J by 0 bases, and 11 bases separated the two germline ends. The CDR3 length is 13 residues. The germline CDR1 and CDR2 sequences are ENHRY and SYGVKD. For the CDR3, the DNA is TGTGCCATCCAAGACTCGAACTCCTACGAGCAGTACTTC. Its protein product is CAIQDSNSYEQYF.